The 12 T cell receptor beta chains presented below share a single source sample, sequenced in a study of cytomegalovirus exposure and HLA in healthy donors. Primers included in the PCR were 60 Vbeta and 13 Jbeta primers. Repertoires were generated with immunoSEQ multiplex PCR, while TCRdb's copy carries only in-frame clones and drops some. The repertoire holds 120,000 or so clones, less than 85% seen once, with 1.2% in the top ten. Material: PBMCs. The source is a female donor in good health and CMV-seronegative.

This clone was seen only once. The CDR3 loop reads CASSSPTSGRTGELFF. CDR3 sequence (DNA): TGTGCCAGCAGTTCCCCGACTAGCGGGCGCACCGGGGAGCTGTTTTTT. This chain uses TRBV28 with TRBJ2-2; 10 nucleotides agree with TRBD2. After removal of 4 bases from V and 4 bases from J, the junction contained 6 bases not matched to a gene. The germline V gene encodes CDR1 MDHEN and CDR2 SYDVKM. This CDR3 is built from 16 residues.

This clone occurred a few times. V usage is TRBV5-1 and J usage is TRBJ1-5; D gene ambiguous. This CDR3 has 14 amino acids. V lost 6 bases, J lost 4 bases, and 14 bases lay in between. CDR1 SGHRS and CDR2 YFSETQ come from the germline V gene. The CDR3 sequence is CASTAVPGNQPQHF. The CDR3, as DNA: TGCGCCAGCACCGCCGTCCCGGGGAATCAGCCCCAGCATTTT. Combining the CDR3 with reference TRBV5-1 and TRBJ1-5 gives the whole variable domain KAGVTQTPRYLIKTRGQQVTLSCSPISGHRSVSWYQQTPGQGLQFLFEYFSETQRNKGNFPGRFSGRQFSNSRSEMNVSTLELGDSALYLCASTAVPGNQPQHFGDGTRLSIL.

The table lists this clone with a few counts. This chain uses TRBV27 with TRBJ2-4; 7 bases are shared with TRBD1. Germline trimming cut 3 bases from V and 13 bases from J; bases unmatched to any gene: 15. The CDR3 runs 15 residues. From germline, CDR1 is MNHEY and CDR2 SMNVEV (reference sequence). The CDR3 is CASSLRGRTPLEQYF. As DNA, the CDR3 is TGTGCCAGCAGTTTGAGGGGGCGTACTCCATTAGAACAGTACTTC.

In nucleotides, the CDR3 is TGTGCCAGCAGCTTAAAGAGTGCGGCTAGCGGAAACAATGAGCAGTTCTTC. Its protein is CASSLKSAASGNNEQFF. This chain connects TRBV7-3 to TRBJ2-1; TRBD2 matches 7 bases. V was clipped by 1 base and J by 5 bases; unmatched bases: 11. The CDR3 extends over 17 amino acids. Germline CDR1 reads SGHTA; CDR2 reads FQGTGA.

This clone has a handful of counts. The chain employs TRBV10-3 and TRBJ2-7; TRBD2 agrees at 11 bases. This CDR3 comprises 12 residues. The trim removed 10 bases at V and 3 bases at J, leaving 2 bases unmatched. Germline loops: CDR1 ENHRY, CDR2 SYGVKD. CDR3 sequence: CATGLADYEQYF. Written as DNA, the CDR3 is TGTGCCACGGGACTAGCGGACTACGAGCAGTACTTC.

The chain couples TRBV28 to TRBJ1-1, with 7 bases lining up with TRBD1. After removal of 5 bases from V and 2 bases from J, the junction contained 5 bases not matched to a gene. There are 14 residues in the CDR3. Germline assignment: CDR1 MDHEN and CDR2 SYDVKM. The CDR3 sequence is CASSVRGLNTEAFF. In DNA form, the CDR3 reads TGTGCCAGCAGTGTCAGGGGGTTAAACACTGAAGCTTTCTTT.

The chain employs TRBV7-9 and TRBJ1-5; D remains ambiguous. The length of the CDR3 is 13 residues. V lost 5 bases and J lost 9, with 14 bases in between. Germline lookup yields CDR1 SEHNR and CDR2 FQNEAQ (reference sequence). This chain's CDR3 is CASSPLYEGPQHF. CDR3 nucleotide sequence: TGTGCCAGCAGCCCCCTGTACGAGGGGCCCCAGCATTTT.

The rearrangement joins TRBV7-9 to TRBJ2-1; 14 bases align to TRBD2. The CDR3 sequence is 17 residues long. Germline V gene data show CDR1 as SEHNR and CDR2 as FQNEAQ (reference sequence). V shed 5 bases, J shed 9 bases, and the junction held 12 bases outside the gene matches. CDR3 sequence (DNA): TGTGCCAGCAGCCCAAGGGGACTAGCGGGAGTCTTCGGTGAGCAGTTCTTC. It translates to CASSPRGLAGVFGEQFF.

V gene TRBV6-5 combines with J gene TRBJ1-5, with D possibly matching TRBD1 (5 bases). The CDR3 consists of 15 residues. Trimming removed 2 bases from V and 4 bases from J, with 12 bases in between. Per the germline V gene, CDR1 is MNHEY and CDR2 is SVGAGI. The CDR3 sequence: CASSYGGGLNQPQHF. The CDR3 nucleotides are TGTGCCAGCAGTTACGGCGGGGGGTTGAATCAGCCCCAGCATTTT.

The chain has TRBV9 and TRBJ2-1, with 12 bases identical to TRBD2. Germline V gene data show CDR1 as SGDLS and CDR2 as YYNGEE. Germline trimming cut 2 bases from V and 6 bases from J; bases unmatched to any gene: 12. This CDR3 spans 18 amino acids. The CDR3 protein is CASSVKSTGLAGINEQFF. Written as DNA, the CDR3 is TGTGCCAGCAGCGTGAAATCTACGGGACTAGCGGGTATCAATGAGCAGTTCTTC.

This chain uses TRBV12-5 with TRBJ1-5; D may be TRBD1 (6 bases). This CDR3 region has 16 residues. CDR1 and CDR2 from the germline V gene are LGHNT and FRNRAP. Trimming stripped 6 bases from V and 3 bases from J, with 18 bases between. CDR3 in DNA: TGTGCTAGTGGCCCGACGCAGGGGAGGGACAATCAGCCCCAGCATTTT. It is translated as CASGPTQGRDNQPQHF.

The V gene is TRBV6-5, the J gene TRBJ2-3, with 7 bases aligning to TRBD1. The J segment lost 4 bases and the V segment lost 6 bases, leaving 7 bases of the junction unmatched. CDR1 and CDR2 from the germline V gene are MNHEY and SVGAGI. This CDR3 has 14 residues. DNA of the CDR3: TGTGCCAGCAGCCCCGACAGGGTAGCAGATACGCAGTATTTT. Translating it yields CASSPDRVADTQYF.